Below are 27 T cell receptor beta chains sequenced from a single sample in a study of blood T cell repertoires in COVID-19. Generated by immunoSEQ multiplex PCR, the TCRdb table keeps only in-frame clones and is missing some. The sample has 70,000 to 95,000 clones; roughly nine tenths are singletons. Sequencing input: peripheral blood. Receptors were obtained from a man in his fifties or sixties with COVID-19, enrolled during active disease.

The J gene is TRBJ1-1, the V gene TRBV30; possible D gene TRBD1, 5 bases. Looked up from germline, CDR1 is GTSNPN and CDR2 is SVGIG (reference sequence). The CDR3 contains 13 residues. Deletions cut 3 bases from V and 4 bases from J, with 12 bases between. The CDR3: CAWRDMGGTEAFF. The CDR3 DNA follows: TGTGCCTGGAGGGACATGGGTGGCACTGAAGCTTTCTTT.

Here the CDR3 reads CASSGGGLSAFF. The DNA of the CDR3 is TGTGCCAGCAGCGGGGGAGGCCTTTCAGCTTTCTTT. The genes are TRBV2 and TRBJ1-1; D might be TRBD1 (5 bases). V shed 6 bases and J shed 10 bases, with 15 bases lying between them. Germline V gene sequence: CDR1 SNHLY, CDR2 FYNNEI. The CDR3 has 12 residues.

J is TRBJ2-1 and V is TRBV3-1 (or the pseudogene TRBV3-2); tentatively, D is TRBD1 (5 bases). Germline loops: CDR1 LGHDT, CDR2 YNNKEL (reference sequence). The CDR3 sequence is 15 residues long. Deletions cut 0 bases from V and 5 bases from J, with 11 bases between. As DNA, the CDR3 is TGTGCCAGCAGCCAAGAAGGGGCCTGGAACAATGAGCAGTTCTTC. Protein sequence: CASSQEGAWNNEQFF.

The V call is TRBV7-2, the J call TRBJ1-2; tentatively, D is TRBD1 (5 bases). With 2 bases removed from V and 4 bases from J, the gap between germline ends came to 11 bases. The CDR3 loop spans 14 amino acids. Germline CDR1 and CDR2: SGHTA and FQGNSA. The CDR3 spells CASSLIREAYGYTF. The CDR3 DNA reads TGTGCCAGCAGCTTAATCAGGGAAGCCTATGGCTACACCTTC.

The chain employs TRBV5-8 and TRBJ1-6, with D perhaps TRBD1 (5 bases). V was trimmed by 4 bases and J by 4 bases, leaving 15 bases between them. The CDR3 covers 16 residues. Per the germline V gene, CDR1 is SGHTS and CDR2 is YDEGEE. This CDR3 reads CASSTGLTGYNSPLHF. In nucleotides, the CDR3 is TGTGCCAGCAGCACGGGACTAACGGGGTATAATTCACCCCTCCACTTT.

Here the CDR3 DNA reads TGCGCCAGCAGCCCGCGGACAGAGCAGAAGGCCTACGAGCAGTACTTC. This encodes CASSPRTEQKAYEQYF. V usage is TRBV5-1 and J usage is TRBJ2-7; D perhaps matches TRBD1 (6 bases). Trimming removed 4 bases at V and 2 bases at J, with 19 bases between. This CDR3 contains 16 residues. CDR1 SGHRS and CDR2 YFSETQ come from the germline V gene.

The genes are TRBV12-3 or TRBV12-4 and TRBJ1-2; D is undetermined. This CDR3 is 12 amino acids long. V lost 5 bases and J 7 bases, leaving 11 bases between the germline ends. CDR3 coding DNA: TGTGCCAGCAGTCCCCCCGGGGTTGGCTACACCTTC. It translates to CASSPPGVGYTF.

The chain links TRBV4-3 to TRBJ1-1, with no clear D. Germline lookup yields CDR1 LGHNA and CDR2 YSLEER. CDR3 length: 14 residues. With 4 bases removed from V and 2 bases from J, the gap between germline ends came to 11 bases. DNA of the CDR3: TGCGCCAGCAGCCGGACTGACGGCAACACTGAAGCTTTCTTT. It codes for CASSRTDGNTEAFF.

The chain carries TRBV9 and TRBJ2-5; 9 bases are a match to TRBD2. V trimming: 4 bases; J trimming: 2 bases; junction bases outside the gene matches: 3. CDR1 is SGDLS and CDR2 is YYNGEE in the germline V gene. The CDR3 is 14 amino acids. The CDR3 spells CASSPTSGQETQYF. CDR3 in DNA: TGTGCCAGCAGCCCAACTAGCGGGCAAGAGACCCAGTACTTC. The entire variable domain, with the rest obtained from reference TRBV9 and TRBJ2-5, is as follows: DSGVTQTPKHLITATGQRVTLRCSPRSGDLSVYWYQQSLDQGLQFLIQYYNGEERAKGNILERFSAQQFPDLHSELNLSSLELGDSALYFCASSPTSGQETQYFGPGTRLLVL.

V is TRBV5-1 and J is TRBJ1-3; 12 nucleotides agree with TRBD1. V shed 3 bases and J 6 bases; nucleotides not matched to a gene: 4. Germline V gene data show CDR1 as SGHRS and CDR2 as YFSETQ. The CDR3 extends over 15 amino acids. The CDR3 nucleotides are TGCGCCAGCAGCTCGGGACAGGGGGCAACAAACACCATATATTTT. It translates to CASSSGQGATNTIYF.

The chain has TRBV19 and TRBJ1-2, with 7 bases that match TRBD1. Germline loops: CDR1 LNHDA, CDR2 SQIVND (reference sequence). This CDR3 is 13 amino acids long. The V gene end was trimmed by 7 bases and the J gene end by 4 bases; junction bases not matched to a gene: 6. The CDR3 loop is CASNPGQLYGYTF. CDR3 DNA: TGTGCCAGTAATCCGGGACAGCTCTATGGCTACACCTTC.

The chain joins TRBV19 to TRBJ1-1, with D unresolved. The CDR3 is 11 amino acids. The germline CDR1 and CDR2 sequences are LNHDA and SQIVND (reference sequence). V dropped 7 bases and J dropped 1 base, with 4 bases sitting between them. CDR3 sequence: CASTENTEAFF. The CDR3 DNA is TGTGCCAGTACAGAGAACACTGAAGCTTTCTTT.

The CDR3 loop is CASSLGAAFQETQYF. The DNA for the CDR3 is TGTGCCAGCAGCTTAGGGGCAGCATTCCAAGAGACCCAGTACTTC. The rearrangement uses TRBV7-2 and TRBJ2-5; D is uncertain. From germline, CDR1 is SGHTA and CDR2 FQGNSA. This CDR3 contains 15 residues. Trimming shortened V by 1 base and J by 1 base, and 10 bases separated the two germline ends.

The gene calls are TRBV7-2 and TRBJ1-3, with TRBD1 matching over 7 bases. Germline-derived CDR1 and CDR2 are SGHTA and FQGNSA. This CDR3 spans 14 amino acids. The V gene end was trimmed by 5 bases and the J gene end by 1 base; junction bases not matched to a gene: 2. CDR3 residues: CASSPGGSGNTIYF. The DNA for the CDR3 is TGTGCCAGCAGCCCAGGGGGTTCTGGAAACACCATATATTTT.

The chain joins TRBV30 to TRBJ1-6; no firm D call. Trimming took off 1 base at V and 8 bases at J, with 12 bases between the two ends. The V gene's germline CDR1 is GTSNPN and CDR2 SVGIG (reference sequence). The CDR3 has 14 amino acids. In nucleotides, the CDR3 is TGTGCCTGGAGTGGTGGTCTTGGAGATTCACCCCTCCACTTT. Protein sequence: CAWSGGLGDSPLHF.

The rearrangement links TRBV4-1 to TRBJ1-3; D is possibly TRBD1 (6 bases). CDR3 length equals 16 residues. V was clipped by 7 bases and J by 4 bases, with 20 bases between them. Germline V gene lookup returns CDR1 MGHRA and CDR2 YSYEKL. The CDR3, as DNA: TGCGCCAGCACGCCGCAGGGGCCTACAACCGGAAACACCATATATTTT. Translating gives CASTPQGPTTGNTIYF.

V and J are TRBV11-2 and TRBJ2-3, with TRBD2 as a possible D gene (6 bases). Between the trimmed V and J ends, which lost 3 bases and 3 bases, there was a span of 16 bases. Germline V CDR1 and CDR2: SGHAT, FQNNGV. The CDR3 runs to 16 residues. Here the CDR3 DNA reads TGTGCCAGCAGCTTCGGCCGGGGGATCTTTACAGATACGCAGTATTTT. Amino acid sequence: CASSFGRGIFTDTQYF.

CDR3 in amino acids: CASSRDTHTREYNSPLHF. Here the CDR3 DNA reads TGTGCCAGCTCACGGGACACCCATACCCGCGAATATAATTCACCCCTCCACTTT. V gene TRBV18 combines with J gene TRBJ1-6; D may be TRBD1 (6 bases). The germline V gene encodes CDR1 KGHSH and CDR2 LQKENI. V was shortened by 4 bases and J by 4 bases, with 20 bases between the two germline ends. CDR3 length: 18 amino acids.

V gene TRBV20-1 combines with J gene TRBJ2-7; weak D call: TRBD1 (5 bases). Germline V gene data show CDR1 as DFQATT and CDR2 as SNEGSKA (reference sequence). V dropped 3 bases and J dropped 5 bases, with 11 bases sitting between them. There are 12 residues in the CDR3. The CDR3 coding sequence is TGCAGTGCTAGTTCTCAGGGCAACGAGCAGTACTTC. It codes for CSASSQGNEQYF.

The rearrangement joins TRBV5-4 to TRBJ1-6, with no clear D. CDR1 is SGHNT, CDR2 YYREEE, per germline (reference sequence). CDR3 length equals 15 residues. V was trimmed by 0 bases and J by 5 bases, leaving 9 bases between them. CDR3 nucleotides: TGTGCCAGCAGCTTGGAGGGAGTACATAATTCACCCCTCCACTTT. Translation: CASSLEGVHNSPLHF.

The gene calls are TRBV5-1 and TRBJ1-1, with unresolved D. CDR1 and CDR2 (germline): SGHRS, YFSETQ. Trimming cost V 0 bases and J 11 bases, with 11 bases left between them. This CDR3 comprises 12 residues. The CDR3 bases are TGCGCCAGCAGCTTGGATTTAGTATTGGCTTTCTTT. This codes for CASSLDLVLAFF.

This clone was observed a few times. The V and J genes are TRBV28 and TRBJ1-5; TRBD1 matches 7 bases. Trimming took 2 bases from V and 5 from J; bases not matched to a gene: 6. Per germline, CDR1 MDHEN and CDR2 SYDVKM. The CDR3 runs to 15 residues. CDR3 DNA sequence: TGTGCCAGCAGTTTAGGGGGACAGTTTCATCAGCCCCAGCATTTT. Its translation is CASSLGGQFHQPQHF.

CDR3: CASRSLESELNYGYTF. As DNA, the CDR3 is TGTGCCAGCAGGTCTTTGGAGTCGGAATTGAACTATGGCTACACCTTC. J is TRBJ1-2 and V is TRBV7-9; no clear D. V was cut by 6 bases and J by 2 bases, with 19 bases left in between. The germline V gene has CDR1 SEHNR and CDR2 FQNEAQ (reference sequence). This CDR3 contains 16 residues.

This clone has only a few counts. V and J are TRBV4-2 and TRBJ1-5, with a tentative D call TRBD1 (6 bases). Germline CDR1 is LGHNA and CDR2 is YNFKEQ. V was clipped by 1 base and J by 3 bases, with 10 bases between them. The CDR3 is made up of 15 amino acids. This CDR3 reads CASSQADRINQPQHF. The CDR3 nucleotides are TGTGCCAGCAGCCAAGCAGACAGGATCAATCAGCCCCAGCATTTT.

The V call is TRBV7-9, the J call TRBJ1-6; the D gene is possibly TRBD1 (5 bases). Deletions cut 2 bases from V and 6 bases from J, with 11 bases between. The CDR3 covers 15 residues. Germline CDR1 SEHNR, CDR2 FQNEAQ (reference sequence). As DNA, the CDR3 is TGTGCCAGCAGCTTACCAGGACAAACTAATTCACCCCTCCACTTT. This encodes CASSLPGQTNSPLHF.

The CDR3 nucleotides read TGCGCCAGCAGCTTCCCGTCCCCTGGACTAGCCTTAGAGACCTACAATGAGCAGTTCTTC. Protein sequence: CASSFPSPGLALETYNEQFF. The gene calls are TRBV5-1 and TRBJ2-1, with TRBD2 matching 8 bases. Germline V gene data show CDR1 as SGHRS and CDR2 as YFSETQ. The V segment lost 2 bases and the J segment 2 bases; nucleotides outside the gene matches: 18. There are 20 residues in the CDR3.

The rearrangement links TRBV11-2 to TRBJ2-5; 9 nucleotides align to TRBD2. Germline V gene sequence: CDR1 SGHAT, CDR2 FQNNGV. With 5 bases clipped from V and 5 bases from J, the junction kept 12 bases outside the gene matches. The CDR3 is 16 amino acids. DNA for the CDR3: TGTGCCAGCAGCCAGGCGCAGCGGGGGGAATGGGAGACCCAGTACTTC. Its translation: CASSQAQRGEWETQYF.